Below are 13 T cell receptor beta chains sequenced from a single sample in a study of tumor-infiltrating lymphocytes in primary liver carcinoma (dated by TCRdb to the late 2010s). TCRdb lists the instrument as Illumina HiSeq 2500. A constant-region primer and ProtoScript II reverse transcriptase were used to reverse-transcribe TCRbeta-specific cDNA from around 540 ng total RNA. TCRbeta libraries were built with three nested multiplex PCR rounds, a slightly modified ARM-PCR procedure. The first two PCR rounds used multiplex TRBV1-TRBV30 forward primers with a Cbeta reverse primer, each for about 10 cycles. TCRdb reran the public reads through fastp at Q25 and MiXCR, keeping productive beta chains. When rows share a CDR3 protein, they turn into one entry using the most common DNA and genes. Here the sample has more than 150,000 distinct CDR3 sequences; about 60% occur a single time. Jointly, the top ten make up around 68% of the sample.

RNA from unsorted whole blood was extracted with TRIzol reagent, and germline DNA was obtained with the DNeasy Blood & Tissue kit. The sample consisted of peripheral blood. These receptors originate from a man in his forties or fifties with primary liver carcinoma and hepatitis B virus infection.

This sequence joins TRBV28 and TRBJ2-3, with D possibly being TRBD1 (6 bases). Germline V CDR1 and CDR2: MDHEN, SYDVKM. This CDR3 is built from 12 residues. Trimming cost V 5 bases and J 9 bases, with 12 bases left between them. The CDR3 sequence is CASSTTGYTQYF. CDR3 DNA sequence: TGTGCCAGCAGTACCACAGGGTACACGCAGTATTTT. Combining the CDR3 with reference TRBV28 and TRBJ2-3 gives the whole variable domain DVKVTQSSRYLVKRTGEKVFLECVQDMDHENMFWYRQDPGLGLRLIYFSYDVKMKEKGDIPEGYSVSREKKERFSLILESASTNQTSMYLCASSTTGYTQYFGPGTRLTVL.

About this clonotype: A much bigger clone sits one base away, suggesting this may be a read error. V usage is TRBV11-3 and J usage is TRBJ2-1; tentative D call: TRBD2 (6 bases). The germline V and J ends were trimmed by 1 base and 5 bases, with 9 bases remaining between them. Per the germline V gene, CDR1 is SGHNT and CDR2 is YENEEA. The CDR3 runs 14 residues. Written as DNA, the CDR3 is TGTGCCAGCAGCTTAGGAGGCGGGGACAATGAGCAGTTCTTC. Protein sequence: CASSLGGGDNEQFF.

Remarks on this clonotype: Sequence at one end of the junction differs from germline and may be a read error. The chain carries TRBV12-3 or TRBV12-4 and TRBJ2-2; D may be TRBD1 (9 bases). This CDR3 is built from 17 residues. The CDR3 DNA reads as TGTGCTAGTGGTTTGGTAACAGGGACAGGGTTTAGCGGGGAGCTGTCTTTT. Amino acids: CASGLVTGTGFSGELSF.

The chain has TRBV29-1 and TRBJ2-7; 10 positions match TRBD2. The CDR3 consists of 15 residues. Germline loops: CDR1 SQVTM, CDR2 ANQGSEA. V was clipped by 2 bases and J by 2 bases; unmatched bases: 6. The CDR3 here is CSVETGTSEPYEQYF. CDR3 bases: TGCAGCGTTGAAACAGGGACTAGCGAGCCCTACGAGCAGTACTTC.

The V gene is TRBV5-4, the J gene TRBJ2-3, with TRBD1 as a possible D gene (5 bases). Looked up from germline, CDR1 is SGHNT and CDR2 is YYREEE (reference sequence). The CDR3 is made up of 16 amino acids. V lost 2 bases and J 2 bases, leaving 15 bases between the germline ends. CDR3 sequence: CASSFDRQPDTDTQYF. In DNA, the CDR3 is TGTGCCAGCAGCTTTGATCGACAGCCTGACACAGATACGCAGTATTTT.

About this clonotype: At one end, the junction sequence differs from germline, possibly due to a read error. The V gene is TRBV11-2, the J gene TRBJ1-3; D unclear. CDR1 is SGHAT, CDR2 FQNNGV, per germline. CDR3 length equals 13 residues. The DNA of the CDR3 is TGTGACAGCAGCTTACGGTTTGGAAACACCATATATTTT. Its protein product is CDSSLRFGNTIYF. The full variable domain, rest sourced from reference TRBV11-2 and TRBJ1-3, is EAGVAQSPRYKIIEKRQSVAFWCNPISGHATLYWYQQILGQGPKLLIQFQNNGVVDDSQLPKDRFSAERLKGVDSTLKIQPAKLEDSAVYLCDSSLRFGNTIYFGEGSWLTVV.

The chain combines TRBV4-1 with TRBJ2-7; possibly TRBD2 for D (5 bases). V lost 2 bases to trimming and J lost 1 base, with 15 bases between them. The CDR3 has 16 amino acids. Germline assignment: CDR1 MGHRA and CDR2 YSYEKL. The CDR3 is CASSQKFLTGSYEQYF. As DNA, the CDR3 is TGCGCCAGCAGCCAAAAGTTCCTAACGGGGTCCTACGAGCAGTACTTC.

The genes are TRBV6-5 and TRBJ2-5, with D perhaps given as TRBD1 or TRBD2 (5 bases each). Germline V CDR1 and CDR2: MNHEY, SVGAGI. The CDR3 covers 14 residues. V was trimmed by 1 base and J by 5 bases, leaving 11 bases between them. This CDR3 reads CASSYYSEGETQYF. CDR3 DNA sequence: TGTGCCAGCAGTTACTATTCCGAGGGGGAGACCCAGTACTTC.

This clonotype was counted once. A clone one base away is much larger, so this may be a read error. DNA of the CDR3: TGTGCCAGCAGCGACGGTGGGGTGCTGTCTGGAAGCACCATATATTTT. It is translated as CASSDGGVLSGSTIYF. The V and J genes are TRBV11-2 and TRBJ1-3; D call uncertain. CDR1 and CDR2 from the germline V gene are SGHAT and FQNNGV. This CDR3 spans 16 amino acids.

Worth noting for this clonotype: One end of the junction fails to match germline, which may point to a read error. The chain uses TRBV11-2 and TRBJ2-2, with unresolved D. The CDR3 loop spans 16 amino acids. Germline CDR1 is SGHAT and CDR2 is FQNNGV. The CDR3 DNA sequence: TGCGCCAGCAGCCAAGAGTCTCACTTTTTCACCGGGGAGCTGTTTTTT. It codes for CASSQESHFFTGELFF.

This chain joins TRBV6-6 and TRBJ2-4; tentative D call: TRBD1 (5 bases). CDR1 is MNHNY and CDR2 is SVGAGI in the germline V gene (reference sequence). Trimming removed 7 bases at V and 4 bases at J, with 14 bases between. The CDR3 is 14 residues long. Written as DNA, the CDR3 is TGTGCCAGCAATAGGGGTCTAGGAAAAAACATTCAGTACTTC. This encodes CASNRGLGKNIQYF.

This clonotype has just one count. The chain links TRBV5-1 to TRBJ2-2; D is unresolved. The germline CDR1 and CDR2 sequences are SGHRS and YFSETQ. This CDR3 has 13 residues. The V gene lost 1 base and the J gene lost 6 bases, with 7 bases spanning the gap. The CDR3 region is CASSLNTPGELFF. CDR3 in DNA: TGCGCCAGCAGCTTGAATACGCCCGGGGAGCTGTTTTTT.

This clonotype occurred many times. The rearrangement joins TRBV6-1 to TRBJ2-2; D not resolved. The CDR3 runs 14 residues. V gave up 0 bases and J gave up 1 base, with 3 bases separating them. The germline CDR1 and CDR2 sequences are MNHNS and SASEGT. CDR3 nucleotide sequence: TGTGCCAGCAGTGAAGCGCAGAACACCGGGGAGCTGTTTTTT. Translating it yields CASSEAQNTGELFF.